These 16 T cell receptor beta chains were sequenced from one sample in a study of shared clonotypes between healthy human individuals. The method was immunoSEQ multiplex PCR; TCRdb's version includes in-frame clones alone and lacks a portion of them. The sample carries 150,000 to 200,000 clones, 85% to 95% recorded once. Material for sequencing was naive CD4+ T cells sorted from blood. Documented subset: CD45RA+ positively selected. Every receptor here comes from a woman aged 30 to 39 in good health.

CDR3 sequence: CAWTGGYEQYF. The CDR3 DNA reads as TGTGCCTGGACAGGGGGCTACGAGCAGTACTTC. V and J are TRBV30 and TRBJ2-5; TRBD1 agrees at 7 bases. The J call may be faulty, since TRBJ2-7 better matches the DNA end. The CDR3 consists of 11 residues. The V gene's germline CDR1 is GTSNPN and CDR2 SVGIG (reference sequence).

This rearrangement joins TRBV25-1 to TRBJ1-1; D gene uncertain. Germline assignment: CDR1 MGHDK and CDR2 SYGVNS. This CDR3 comprises 15 residues. Trimming cost V 6 bases and J 6 bases, with 20 bases left between them. Here the CDR3 reads CASSRQALRVSEAFF. In nucleotides, the CDR3 is TGTGCCAGCAGCCGACAAGCCCTTAGAGTTTCTGAAGCTTTCTTT.

The V gene is TRBV2, the J gene TRBJ2-7; D is possibly TRBD1 or TRBD2 (5 bases each). The CDR3 has 16 amino acids. V dropped 7 bases and J dropped 3 bases, with 22 bases sitting between them. The germline V gene has CDR1 SNHLY and CDR2 FYNNEI. The CDR3 spells CASTQSGWDLFYEQYF. CDR3 sequence (DNA): TGTGCCAGCACTCAGAGTGGGTGGGACCTATTCTACGAGCAGTACTTC. The whole variable domain, remainder taken from reference TRBV2 and TRBJ2-7, is EPEVTQTPSHQVTQMGQEVILRCVPISNHLYFYWYRQILGQKVEFLVSFYNNEISEKSEIFDDQFSVERPDGSNFTLKIRSTKLEDSAMYFCASTQSGWDLFYEQYFGPGTRLTVT.

This clone showed up just a few times. V is TRBV18 and J is TRBJ1-2; 9 bases fit TRBD1. V shed 3 bases, J shed 5 bases, and the junction held 7 bases outside the gene matches. The CDR3 covers 15 residues. Per germline, CDR1 KGHSH and CDR2 LQKENI. The CDR3 region has the DNA TGTGCCAGCTCACCCATGGGACAGGGCATATATGGCTACACCTTC. This gives the protein CASSPMGQGIYGYTF.

CDR3 in amino acids: CASVGNTEAFF. The CDR3 nucleotides read TGTGCCAGTGTAGGGAACACTGAAGCTTTCTTT. J is TRBJ1-1 and V is TRBV28; D unresolved. CDR3 size: 11 residues. CDR1 is MDHEN, CDR2 SYDVKM, per germline. The V and J ends lost 9 bases and 1 base respectively, with 6 bases between them.

V and J are TRBV7-3 and TRBJ1-1, with D unresolved. The V and J ends lost 1 base and 3 bases respectively, with 15 bases between them. Germline V gene data show CDR1 as SGHTA and CDR2 as FQGTGA. The CDR3 is 16 residues long. The CDR3 coding sequence is TGTGCCAGCAGCTTAAGGGCAACTCTCCGGGACACTGAAGCTTTCTTT. Translation: CASSLRATLRDTEAFF.

The chain carries TRBV6-5 and TRBJ1-1; D gene uncertain. Per germline, CDR1 MNHEY and CDR2 SVGAGI. Trimming took 6 bases from V and 1 from J, leaving 9 bases between them. CDR3 length: 13 residues. The CDR3 nucleotides read TGTGCCAGCAGCCCGGTAAAGAACACTGAAGCTTTCTTT. Translated: CASSPVKNTEAFF.

The chain is built from TRBV5-4 and TRBJ2-7; 10 nucleotides agree with TRBD2. Germline CDR1 SGHNT, CDR2 YYREEE (reference sequence). This CDR3 comprises 15 residues. V shed 0 bases, J shed 6 bases, and the junction held 6 bases outside the gene matches. The CDR3 loop is CASSLGPSGSIEQYF. CDR3 nucleotide sequence: TGTGCCAGCAGCTTGGGGCCTAGCGGGAGTATCGAGCAGTACTTC.

This chain links TRBV18 with TRBJ2-5, with TRBD2 matching over 8 bases. The closer fit of TRBJ2-7 to the DNA end suggests the J call may be wrong. Germline V gene data show CDR1 as KGHSH and CDR2 as LQKENI. The CDR3 extends over 14 amino acids. CDR3 in amino acids: CASSAFRGGYEQYF. Here the CDR3 DNA reads TGTGCCAGCTCAGCCTTCCGGGGGGGCTACGAGCAGTACTTC.

The chain has TRBV15 and TRBJ1-2, with D perhaps matching TRBD1 (5 bases). Between the trimmed V and J ends, which lost 0 bases and 8 bases, there was a span of 10 bases. This CDR3 region has 13 residues. CDR1 and CDR2 (germline): LNHNV, YYDKDF (reference sequence). The CDR3 bases are TGTGCCACCAGCAGAGAAATAGGGGAGGGCTACACCTTC. It specifies CATSREIGEGYTF. Full variable domain (outside the CDR3, taken from reference TRBV15 and TRBJ1-2): DAMVIQNPRYQVTQFGKPVTLSCSQTLNHNVMYWYQQKSSQAPKLLFHYYDKDFNNEADTPDNFQSRRPNTSFCFLDIRSPGLGDTAMYLCATSREIGEGYTFGSGTRLTVV.

The CDR3 sequence is CASSLSRTDTQYF. The CDR3 DNA follows: TGTGCCAGCAGTTTATCGCGTACAGATACGCAGTATTTT. The chain couples TRBV27 to TRBJ2-3, with D hard to call. The germline V gene has CDR1 MNHEY and CDR2 SMNVEV (reference sequence). The CDR3 consists of 13 residues. Between the trimmed V and J ends, which lost 0 bases and 3 bases, there was a span of 4 bases.

V is TRBV7-9 and J is TRBJ1-1; D is possibly TRBD1 (5 bases). CDR1 is SEHNR and CDR2 is FQNEAQ in the germline V gene (reference sequence). V was pared by 5 bases and J by 1 base, with 8 bases between. This CDR3 is built from 13 residues. CDR3 residues: CASSTTGNTEAFF. The CDR3, as DNA: TGTGCCAGCAGCACCACAGGGAACACTGAAGCTTTCTTT. Based on the CDR3 plus reference TRBV7-9 and TRBJ1-1, the full variable domain is DTGVSQNPRHKITKRGQNVTFRCDPISEHNRLYWYRQTLGQGPEFLTYFQNEAQLEKSRLLSDRFSAERPKGSFSTLEIQRTEQGDSAMYLCASSTTGNTEAFFGQGTRLTVV.

The chain combines TRBV14 with TRBJ1-5; 12 bases fit TRBD1. The germline V gene encodes CDR1 SGHDN and CDR2 FVKESK. The trim removed 7 bases at V and 1 base at J, leaving 17 bases unmatched. The CDR3 is 20 amino acids. CDR3 amino acids: CASNNSKGTGGSWSNQPQHF. For the CDR3, the DNA is TGTGCCAGCAACAATTCTAAGGGGACAGGGGGCAGTTGGAGCAATCAGCCCCAGCATTTT.

This chain uses TRBV5-4 with TRBJ1-1; perhaps TRBD1 as D (5 bases). V gave up 4 bases and J gave up 5 bases, with 18 bases separating them. Germline V CDR1 and CDR2: SGHNT, YYREEE (reference sequence). This CDR3 contains 15 residues. CDR3 sequence (DNA): TGTGCCAGCAGCCCGAGGACACATCATGGGACTGAAGCTTTCTTT. Protein sequence: CASSPRTHHGTEAFF. Full variable domain (outside the CDR3, taken from reference TRBV5-4 and TRBJ1-1): ETGVTQSPTHLIKTRGQQVTLRCSSQSGHNTVSWYQQALGQGPQFIFQYYREEENGRGNFPPRFSGLQFPNYSSELNVNALELDDSALYLCASSPRTHHGTEAFFGQGTRLTVV.

V is TRBV30 and J is TRBJ2-7, with D perhaps matching TRBD1 (6 bases). The CDR3 spans 15 residues. V dropped 2 bases and J dropped 0 bases, with 14 bases sitting between them. Germline V gene sequence: CDR1 GTSNPN, CDR2 SVGIG (reference sequence). The CDR3 DNA reads TGTGCCTGGAGTCTGGGGGCAGGGAGCTCCTACGAGCAGTACTTC. Translating gives CAWSLGAGSSYEQYF.

The V gene is TRBV27, the J gene TRBJ2-6; D not certain. The CDR3 is 15 amino acids. Germline V CDR1 and CDR2: MNHEY, SMNVEV (reference sequence). V dropped 5 bases and J dropped 1 base, with 9 bases sitting between them. CDR3 sequence: CASSLKSSGANVLTF. The CDR3 DNA reads as TGTGCCAGCAGTCTAAAGTCGTCTGGGGCCAACGTCCTGACTTTC.